This note documents a single TCR beta chain sequence. Its antigen is not identified. The data originate from a study of PD-1 blockade in classical Hodgkin lymphoma. The patients all showed relapse after autologous stem cell transplantation, while their brentuximab vedotin exposure varied. Study-level findings and limits: Healthy donors reportedly exceeded newly diagnosed patients in baseline TCR diversity. Newly diagnosed patients had diversity similar to the baseline diversity of complete responders.

Here immunoSEQ multiplex PCR was the method, and the copy in TCRdb shows in-frame clones only, minus some. In the table there are 50,000 to 65,000 clones, 91% of which are singletons. CDR1 and CDR2 from the germline V gene are SGHTA and FQGNSA. The CDR3 is 13 residues long. The junction had 6 bases not matched to a gene; V was cut back by 5 bases and J by 6 bases. The V call is TRBV7-2, the J call TRBJ2-7, with 8 positions matching TRBD2. This clonotype was sampled from a human donor with classical Hodgkin lymphoma. The sample consisted of peripheral blood mononuclear cells (PBMCs), taken before the second cycle of nivolumab. CDR3 DNA: TGTGCCAGCAGCCCCCGGGGGGGGCGCGAGCAGTACTTC. Translated: CASSPRGGREQYF.